The subject of this entry is one T cell receptor beta chain. No antigen is known for it. Base qualities are not recorded, but no much larger clone differs from it by a single base. Trimming takes 9 bases off V and 6 bases off J; junction bases not matched to a gene: 10. As encoded in the germline V gene, CDR1 is KGHDR while CDR2 is SFDVKD. From the cysteine up to the phenylalanine, the CDR3 has a length of 15 residues. CDR3 DNA is the only sequence kept; it has 45 bases, read in frame from the first base. TCRbeta CDR3 regions were amplified from genomic DNA by means of the immunoSEQ Assay, a bias-controlled multiplex PCR. In the original analysis: Nucleated cell counts per sample were estimated from amplification of reference gene primers within the assay. Sequence reads were collapsed and filtered to measure the absolute abundance of every unique TCRbeta CDR3 rearrangement. For each sample, productive Simpson clonality was calculated by taking the square root of Simpson's diversity index across productive rearrangements. TCRdb carries this immuneACCESS record with in-frame sequences only. Its versions omit some clonotypes, under half of them owing to an unresolved V gene in the studies checked, with the rest unexplained. The V and J calls and clone size come from that table; D and trimming were worked out from the DNA. The sample data list about 220,000 clones, and 82% of these were observed just once. About 4.4% of the sample is in the top ten clones.

This entry is derived from a study of blood T cell repertoires in COVID-19 (dated by TCRdb to 2018 to 2020). Regarding the research as a whole: Samples from collaborators originated in the United States, Italy and Spain and spanned both the acute and convalescent phases of COVID-19. The material from the prospective study consisted of cDNA or gDNA derived from T cells, B-cell-depleted T cells, or PBMCs. Subjects who had been exposed to COVID-19, were actively infected with it, or had recovered from it provided the deeply sampled blood TCRbeta repertoires that made up the dataset. The repertoires were released in a freely available public database intended as a resource for research on the immune response to SARS-CoV-2. Samples were obtained from the ongoing ImmuneRACE study (first 160 participants) and from about 1,300 subjects provided by 6 global collaborators. A de-identified subject ID, COVID-19 status, age in years and sex were almost always included in the sample metadata. Where HLA class I and class II types were available, the types were taken from metadata supplied by the sample provider, not from assay-based typing.

The paper's findings and limits, for the study overall: The amount of clinical and demographic metadata varied by source and participant and was provided uncurated.

Collaborating institutions collected whole blood in K2EDTA tubes following their own protocols. For TCRbeta analysis, collaborators shipped samples in one of three forms: frozen whole blood, isolated PBMCs, or DNA extracted from either of those sample types. The chain uses TRBV24-1 and TRBJ2-2, and 9 junction bases match TRBD1. Sequencing was performed on peripheral blood. The TCR originated in a woman in her seventies with acute or convalescent COVID-19. The DNA sequence follows: TGTGCCACCCAAGGGACAGGGACTGACCCCGGGGAGCTGTTTTTT. This translates into CATQGTGTDPGELFF.